This T cell receptor (beta chain) was identified in a study of blood T cell dynamics during melanoma immunotherapy. A few counts support this clone. Its antigen remains unidentified. Study-wide results and caveats: Unlike progressors, later disease-control patients had W3 repertoires gaining clonality or diversity. Whether repertoire-driving clones were melanoma-specific could not be determined.

Repertoires were generated with immunoSEQ multiplex PCR, while TCRdb's copy carries only in-frame clones and drops some. The data show approximately 23,000 clones, roughly 86% seen once. Sample time point: pre-treatment baseline. Sampling occurred pretreatment (T0) and at week 3 (W3), after cycle one of checkpoint blockade. No patient had earlier systemic cancer treatment, concurrent immunosuppressants, or another active cancer. With 5 bases removed from V and 1 base from J, the gap between germline ends came to 9 bases. The CDR3 runs to 13 residues. Germline CDR1 MNHNS, CDR2 SASEGT. Here the sequenced sample was blood, taken from a patient treated with checkpoint blockade. This chain joins TRBV6-1 and TRBJ2-7; either TRBD1 or TRBD2 may fit D (5 bases each). This TCR derives from a human donor with melanoma. CDR3 in amino acids: CASSSGPSYEQYF. The CDR3 region has the DNA TGTGCCAGCAGTTCGGGACCTTCCTACGAGCAGTACTTC.